These T cell receptor beta chains were read from a single sample in a study of blood T cell repertoires in COVID-19. TCRdb's copy holds only in-frame clones and misses some; the assay was immunoSEQ multiplex PCR. The sample records 120,000 or so clones, 70% to 90% being singletons. The sequencing sample was made of peripheral blood. The receptors shown here come from a man aged 35 to 55 with acute or convalescent COVID-19. Each CDR3 is given with its conserved first and last residue. Fields, in order: D gene, J gene, clone size, V gene, CDR3 protein, CDR3 DNA. A D gene is named only where the DNA matches it firmly. Size is stated for part of the rows, as once, few or many counts, or as a class when the clone is expanded.

>-|TRBJ2-5|-|TRBV5-1
CASSARWETQYF
TGCGCCAGCAGCGCGAGGTGGGAGACCCAGTACTTC
>TRBD2|TRBJ2-7|-|TRBV5-8
CASSFNGGGNYEQYF
TGTGCCAGCAGCTTTAACGGGGGAGGGAACTACGAGCAGTACTTC
>-|TRBJ2-3|-|TRBV10-3
CAISDLSGTSTDTQYF
TGTGCCATCAGTGACCTTAGCGGAACTAGCACAGATACGCAGTATTTT
>TRBD2|TRBJ2-3|-|TRBV3-1/TRBV3-2
CASSQELALITSGITDTQYF
TGTGCCAGCAGCCAAGAACTAGCCCTAATAACTAGCGGAATCACAGATACGCAGTATTTT
>-|TRBJ1-3|-|TRBV9
CASSVDRGNTIYF
TGTGCCAGCAGCGTCGACAGGGGAAACACCATATATTTT
>-|TRBJ1-1|-|TRBV27
CASMTGGGEAFF
TGTGCCAGCATGACCGGAGGAGGTGAAGCTTTCTTT
>TRBD1|TRBJ1-2|-|TRBV5-5
CASSPAGTGGYGYTF
TGTGCCAGCAGCCCCGCCGGGACAGGGGGCTATGGCTACACCTTC
>-|TRBJ2-7|-|TRBV20-1
CSATSSYEQYF
TGCAGTGCTACCTCCAGCTACGAGCAGTACTTC
>-|TRBJ2-5|-|TRBV7-6
CASSLVAGARETQYF
TGTGCCAGCAGCTTAGTCGCAGGGGCGCGGGAGACCCAGTACTTC
>-|TRBJ2-5|-|TRBV12-5
CASGLVQGQTQYF
TGTGCTAGTGGTTTGGTCCAGGGGCAGACCCAGTACTTC
>-|TRBJ1-1|few|TRBV5-6
CASSLEVGSGRGTEAFF
TGTGCCAGCAGCTTGGAAGTCGGTTCAGGGAGGGGCACTGAAGCTTTCTTT
>TRBD1|TRBJ2-1|-|TRBV29-1
CSVQAGGVYEQFF
TGCAGCGTTCAGGCAGGGGGCGTTTATGAGCAGTTCTTC
>TRBD1|TRBJ1-2|-|TRBV11-3
CASSSGTGVNYGYTF
TGTGCCAGCAGCAGCGGGACAGGGGTTAACTATGGCTACACCTTC
>-|TRBJ2-3|-|TRBV6-1
CASSEPMTGWGTDTQYF
TGTGCCAGCAGTGAACCGATGACAGGTTGGGGCACAGATACGCAGTATTTT
>-|TRBJ2-1|-|TRBV15
CATSRAGYYNEQFF
TGTGCCACCAGCAGGGCAGGGTACTACAATGAGCAGTTCTTC